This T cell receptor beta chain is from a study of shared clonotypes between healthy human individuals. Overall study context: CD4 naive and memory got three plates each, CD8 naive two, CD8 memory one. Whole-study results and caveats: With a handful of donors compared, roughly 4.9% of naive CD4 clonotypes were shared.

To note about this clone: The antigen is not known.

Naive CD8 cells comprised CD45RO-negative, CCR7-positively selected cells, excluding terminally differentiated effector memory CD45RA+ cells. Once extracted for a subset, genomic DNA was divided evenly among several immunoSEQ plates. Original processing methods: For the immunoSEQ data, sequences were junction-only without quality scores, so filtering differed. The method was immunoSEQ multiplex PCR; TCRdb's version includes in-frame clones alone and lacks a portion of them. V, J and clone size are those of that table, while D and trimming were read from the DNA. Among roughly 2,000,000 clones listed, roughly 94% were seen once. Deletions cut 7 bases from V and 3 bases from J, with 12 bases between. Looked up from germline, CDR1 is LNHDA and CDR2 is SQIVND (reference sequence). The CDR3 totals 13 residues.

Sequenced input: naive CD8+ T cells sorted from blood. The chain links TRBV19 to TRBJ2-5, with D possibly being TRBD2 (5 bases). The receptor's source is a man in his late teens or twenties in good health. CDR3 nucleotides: TGTGCCAGTACCGGCGGGCAGGAAGAGACCCAGTACTTC. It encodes CASTGGQEETQYF.